This entry concerns a single T cell receptor beta chain. This CDR3 comprises 14 residues. Germline CDR1 reads MDHEN; CDR2 reads SYDVKM. The junction had 8 bases not matched to a gene; V was cut back by 5 bases and J by 5 bases. Sequenced by immunoSEQ multiplex PCR; TCRdb stores in-frame clones only, minus some. Seen here are tens of thousands of clones, approximately 89% observed once, and the top ten hold about 5.2%. The sample is drawn from a study of T cell changes during pregnancy in multiple sclerosis. This sample comprised peripheral blood, obtained in the first trimester of pregnancy. J is TRBJ1-1 and V is TRBV28; 7 bases line up with TRBD1. The receptor was isolated from a female donor in good health, enrolled as a control in a pregnancy study. CDR3: CASSPRQGRTEAFF. The DNA of the CDR3 is TGTGCCAGCAGTCCCCGACAGGGAAGGACTGAAGCTTTCTTT. Full variable domain (missing parts from reference TRBV28 and TRBJ1-1): DVKVTQSSRYLVKRTGEKVFLECVQDMDHENMFWYRQDPGLGLRLIYFSYDVKMKEKGDIPEGYSVSREKKERFSLILESASTNQTSMYLCASSPRQGRTEAFFGQGTRLTVV.